This T cell receptor beta chain was captured by sequencing in a study of T-cell memory formation after mild COVID-19. TCRdb fed the 5' RACE reads into MiXCR, producing one record per CDR3 protein. The sample includes a few hundred thousand distinct CDR3 sequences, roughly an eighth of them seen just once. Sequenced: PBMCs or a T cell subset sorted from them (not recorded which). The TCR originated in a man aged 18 to 29 who had mild COVID-19 (a few samples of this study predate the infection). Cell type and time point are not known.

This chain's CDR3 is CASSFRDPGGQYF. CDR3 in DNA: TGTGCCAGCAGTTTCCGGGACCCCGGGGGGCAGTACTTC. The gene calls are TRBV12-3 or TRBV12-4 and TRBJ2-7; a possible D gene is TRBD2 (6 bases). The V gene lost 3 bases and the J gene lost 9 bases, with 15 bases spanning the gap. This CDR3 has 13 residues.